The clone carrying this TCR beta chain was counted only a few times. What it recognizes is unknown. The sample belongs to a study of tumor and adjacent non-tumor tissue in lung cancer. On the study more broadly: Aged about 31 to 76 years, patients included fewer than 11 men and roughly 5 women with stage I to III disease.

In germline, CDR1 is MNHEY, CDR2 SVGEGT. This CDR3 contains 11 residues. V dropped 5 bases and J dropped 13 bases, with 12 bases sitting between them. The template was RNA from unsorted bulk tissue. Three rounds of nested PCR, following a modified ARM-PCR protocol, produced the TCRbeta library. MiXCR was run by TCRdb on the multiplex PCR reads, yielding one entry per CDR3 protein. The table includes 220,000 or so distinct CDR3 sequences, 70% to 75% detected once. Points from the study as a whole: TCR diversity was significantly greater in tumor than normal lung tissue. Tumor repertoires had a smaller top 100 clone share than normal lung.

This sequence originates from a man in his 60s with non-small cell lung cancer. Sequencing was carried out using lung tumor tissue. The J gene is TRBJ2-1, the V gene TRBV6-2 or TRBV6-3, with D unresolved. CDR3 residues: CASSQTLTQFF. DNA for the CDR3: TGTGCCAGCAGTCAGACACTAACTCAGTTCTTC.